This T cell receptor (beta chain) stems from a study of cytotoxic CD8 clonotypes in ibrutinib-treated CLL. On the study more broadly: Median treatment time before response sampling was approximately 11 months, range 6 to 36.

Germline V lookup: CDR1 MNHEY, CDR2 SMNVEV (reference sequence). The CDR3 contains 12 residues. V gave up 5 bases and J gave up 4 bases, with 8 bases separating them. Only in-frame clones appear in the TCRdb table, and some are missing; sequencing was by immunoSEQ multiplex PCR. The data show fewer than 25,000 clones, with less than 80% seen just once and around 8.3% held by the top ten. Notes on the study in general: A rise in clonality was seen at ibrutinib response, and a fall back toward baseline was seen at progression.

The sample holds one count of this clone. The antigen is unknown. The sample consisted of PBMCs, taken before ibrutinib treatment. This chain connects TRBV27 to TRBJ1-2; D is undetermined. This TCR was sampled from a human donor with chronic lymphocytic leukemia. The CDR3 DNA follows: TGTGCCAGCAGTCGGGTGGGCTATGGCTACACCTTC. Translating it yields CASSRVGYGYTF.